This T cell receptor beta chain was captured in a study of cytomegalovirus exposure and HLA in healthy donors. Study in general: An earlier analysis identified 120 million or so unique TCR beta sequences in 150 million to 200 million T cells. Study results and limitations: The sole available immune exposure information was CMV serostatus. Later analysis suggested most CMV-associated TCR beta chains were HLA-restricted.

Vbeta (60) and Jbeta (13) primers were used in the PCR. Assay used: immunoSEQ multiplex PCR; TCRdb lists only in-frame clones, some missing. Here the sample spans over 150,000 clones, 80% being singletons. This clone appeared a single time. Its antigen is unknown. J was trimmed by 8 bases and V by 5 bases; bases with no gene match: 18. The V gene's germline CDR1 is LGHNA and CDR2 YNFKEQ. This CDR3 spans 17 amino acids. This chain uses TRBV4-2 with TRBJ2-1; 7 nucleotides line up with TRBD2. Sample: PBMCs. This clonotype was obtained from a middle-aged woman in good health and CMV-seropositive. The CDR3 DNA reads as TGTGCCAGCAGCGTTTCTCCGGGGGTTCGCGGGAGACATGAGCAGTTCTTC. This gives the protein CASSVSPGVRGRHEQFF.